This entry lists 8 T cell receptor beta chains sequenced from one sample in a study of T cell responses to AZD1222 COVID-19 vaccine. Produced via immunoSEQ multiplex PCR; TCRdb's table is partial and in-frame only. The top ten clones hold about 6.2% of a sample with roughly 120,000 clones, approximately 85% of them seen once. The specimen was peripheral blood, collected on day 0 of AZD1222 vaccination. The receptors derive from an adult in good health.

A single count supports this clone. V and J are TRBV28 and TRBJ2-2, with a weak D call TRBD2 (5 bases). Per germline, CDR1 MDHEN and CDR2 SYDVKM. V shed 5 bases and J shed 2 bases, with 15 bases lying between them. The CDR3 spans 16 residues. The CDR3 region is CASSVLRVGNTGELFF. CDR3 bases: TGTGCCAGCAGTGTCTTGAGGGTGGGAAACACCGGGGAGCTGTTTTTT.

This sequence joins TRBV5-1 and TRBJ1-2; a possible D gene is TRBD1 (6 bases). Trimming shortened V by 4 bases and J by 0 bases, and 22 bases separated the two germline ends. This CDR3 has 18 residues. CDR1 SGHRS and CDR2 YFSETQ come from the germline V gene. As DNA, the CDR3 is TGCGCCAGCAGCCTAGACCTGAGGGGGAGAAGAGCTAACTATGGCTACACCTTC. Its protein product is CASSLDLRGRRANYGYTF. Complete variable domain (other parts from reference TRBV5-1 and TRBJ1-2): KAGVTQTPRYLIKTRGQQVTLSCSPISGHRSVSWYQQTPGQGLQFLFEYFSETQRNKGNFPGRFSGRQFSNSRSEMNVSTLELGDSALYLCASSLDLRGRRANYGYTFGSGTRLTVV.

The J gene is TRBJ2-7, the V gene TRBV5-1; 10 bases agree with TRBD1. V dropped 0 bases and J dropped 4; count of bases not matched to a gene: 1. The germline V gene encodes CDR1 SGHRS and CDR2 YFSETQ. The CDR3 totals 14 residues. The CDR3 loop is CASSLVGQGYEQYF. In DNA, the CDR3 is TGCGCCAGCAGCTTGGTGGGACAGGGGTACGAGCAGTACTTC. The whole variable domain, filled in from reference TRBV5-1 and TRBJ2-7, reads KAGVTQTPRYLIKTRGQQVTLSCSPISGHRSVSWYQQTPGQGLQFLFEYFSETQRNKGNFPGRFSGRQFSNSRSEMNVSTLELGDSALYLCASSLVGQGYEQYFGPGTRLTVT.

This CDR3 reads CASSNSPWGRDEQYF. The CDR3 region has the DNA TGTGCCAGTAGTAACAGCCCCTGGGGTCGAGACGAGCAGTACTTC. This chain connects TRBV19 to TRBJ2-7; D gene ambiguous. Germline-derived CDR1 and CDR2 are LNHDA and SQIVND (reference sequence). This CDR3 is built from 15 residues. Trimming removed 4 bases at V and 5 bases at J, with 18 bases between.

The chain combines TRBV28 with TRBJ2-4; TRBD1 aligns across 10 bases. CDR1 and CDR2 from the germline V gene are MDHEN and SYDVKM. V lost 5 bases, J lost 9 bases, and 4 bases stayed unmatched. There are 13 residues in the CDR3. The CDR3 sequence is CASSGTGDSIQYF. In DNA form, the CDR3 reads TGTGCCAGCAGTGGGACAGGGGATAGCATTCAGTACTTC. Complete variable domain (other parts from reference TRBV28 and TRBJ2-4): DVKVTQSSRYLVKRTGEKVFLECVQDMDHENMFWYRQDPGLGLRLIYFSYDVKMKEKGDIPEGYSVSREKKERFSLILESASTNQTSMYLCASSGTGDSIQYFGAGTRLSVL.

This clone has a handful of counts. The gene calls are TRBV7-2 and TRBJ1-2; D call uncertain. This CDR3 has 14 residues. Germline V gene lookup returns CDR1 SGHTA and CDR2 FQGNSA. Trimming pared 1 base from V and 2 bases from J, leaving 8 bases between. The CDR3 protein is CASSLGPLNYGYTF. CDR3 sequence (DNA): TGTGCCAGCAGCTTAGGGCCGCTGAACTATGGCTACACCTTC.

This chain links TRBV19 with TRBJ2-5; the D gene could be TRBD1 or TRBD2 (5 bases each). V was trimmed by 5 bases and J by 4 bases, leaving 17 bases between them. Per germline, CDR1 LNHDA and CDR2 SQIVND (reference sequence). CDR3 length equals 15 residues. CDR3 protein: CASSPAGQRGETQYF. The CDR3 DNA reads TGTGCCAGTAGTCCCGCGGGCCAGAGGGGAGAGACCCAGTACTTC.

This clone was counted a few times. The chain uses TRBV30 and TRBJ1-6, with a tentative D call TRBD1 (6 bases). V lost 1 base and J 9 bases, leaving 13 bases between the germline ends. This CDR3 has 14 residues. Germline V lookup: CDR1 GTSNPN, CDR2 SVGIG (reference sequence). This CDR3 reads CAWSAHQGSSPLHF. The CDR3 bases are TGTGCCTGGAGTGCCCACCAGGGGAGTTCACCCCTCCACTTT.